The 26 T cell receptor beta chains listed next were all sequenced from one sample in a study of shared clonotypes between healthy human individuals. Sequenced by immunoSEQ multiplex PCR; TCRdb stores in-frame clones only, minus some. The data contain about 2 million clones, 85% to 95% of them singletons. Terminally differentiated effector memory CD45RA+ cells were excluded from the naive CD8 cells, which were CD45RO-negative and positively selected for CCR7. Sequencing input: naive CD8+ T cells sorted from blood. These receptors originate from a man younger than 35 in good health.

This chain connects TRBV7-9 to TRBJ2-3; a weak D match, TRBD1 (7 bases). CDR3 length equals 17 residues. CDR1 and CDR2 from the germline V gene are SEHNR and FQNEAQ (reference sequence). V dropped 5 bases and J dropped 2 bases, with 20 bases sitting between them. The DNA for the CDR3 is TGTGCCAGCAGCCCTTTAGCCGCGGGACAGATCACAGATACGCAGTATTTT. Translated: CASSPLAAGQITDTQYF.

This rearrangement joins TRBV4-3 to TRBJ2-3; TRBD2 matches 14 bases. Germline assignment: CDR1 LGHNA and CDR2 YSLEER. The junction had 4 bases not matched to a gene; V was cut back by 1 base and J by 4 bases. The length of the CDR3 is 17 residues. CDR3 sequence: CASSQGLAGGLADTQYF. DNA of the CDR3: TGCGCCAGCAGCCAAGGACTAGCGGGAGGGTTGGCAGATACGCAGTATTTT.

The CDR3 loop is CASSLGLAGVEQYF. Here the CDR3 DNA reads TGTGCCAGCAGCTTAGGACTAGCGGGAGTCGAGCAGTACTTC. This chain uses TRBV11-2 with TRBJ2-7, with 12 bases matching TRBD2. Per the germline V gene, CDR1 is SGHAT and CDR2 is FQNNGV. With 1 base clipped from V and 6 bases from J, the junction kept 1 base outside the gene matches. CDR3 length equals 14 residues.

About this clone: At the DNA level, this CDR3 is encoded by other sequences in the same sample as well. This chain joins TRBV4-1 and TRBJ1-1; no clear D. The length of the CDR3 is 12 residues. Trimming removed 3 bases from V and 4 bases from J, with 6 bases in between. Germline V gene sequence: CDR1 MGHRA, CDR2 YSYEKL. The CDR3 DNA is TGCGCCAGCAGCCATCAAGGCACTGAAGCTTTCTTT. Translated: CASSHQGTEAFF.

The chain links TRBV5-1 to TRBJ2-5; tentative D call: TRBD2 (5 bases). The germline gives CDR1 SGHRS, CDR2 YFSETQ. Trimming shortened V by 0 bases and J by 5 bases, and 11 bases separated the two germline ends. The length of the CDR3 is 14 residues. CDR3 in DNA: TGCGCCAGCAGCTTGGCCGAGGGTTGGGAGACCCAGTACTTC. Translation gives CASSLAEGWETQYF.

This chain joins TRBV7-9 and TRBJ1-1; no definite D call. CDR3 length: 14 residues. The V gene lost 1 base and the J gene lost 0 bases, with 6 bases spanning the gap. Germline V gives CDR1 SEHNR, CDR2 FQNEAQ (reference sequence). Here the CDR3 DNA reads TGTGCCAGCAGCTTAGACCACTTGAACACTGAAGCTTTCTTT. Protein sequence: CASSLDHLNTEAFF.

The chain combines TRBV9 with TRBJ2-7; 7 nucleotides align to TRBD2. V shed 4 bases and J 7 bases; nucleotides not matched to a gene: 17. The CDR3 spans 16 residues. Germline CDR1 reads SGDLS; CDR2 reads YYNGEE. CDR3: CASSPHVTSSREEQYF. In DNA, the CDR3 is TGTGCCAGCAGCCCCCATGTGACTAGCAGCCGGGAAGAGCAGTACTTC.

The chain joins TRBV29-1 to TRBJ2-2; 10 nucleotides match TRBD2. From germline, CDR1 is SQVTM and CDR2 ANQGSEA. The CDR3 extends over 16 amino acids. V was clipped by 2 bases and J by 7 bases; unmatched bases: 10. CDR3: CSVETSSGSLVGELFF. The DNA of the CDR3 is TGCAGCGTTGAAACTTCTAGCGGGAGTTTGGTCGGGGAGCTGTTTTTT.

This sequence joins TRBV7-8 and TRBJ2-3; D gene ambiguous. CDR3 length: 14 amino acids. Trimming shortened V by 4 bases and J by 5 bases, and 13 bases separated the two germline ends. Looked up from germline, CDR1 is SGHVS and CDR2 is FQNEAQ. The DNA of the CDR3 is TGTGCCAGCAGCTATACGGGTTTGGGAGATACGCAGTATTTT. Protein: CASSYTGLGDTQYF.

The chain carries TRBV9 and TRBJ2-7, with 8 bases lining up with TRBD1. The CDR3 contains 15 residues. Germline assignment: CDR1 SGDLS and CDR2 YYNGEE. Trimming at V came to 0 bases and at J to 5 bases, leaving 7 bases not matched to a gene. The CDR3 DNA sequence: TGTGCCAGCAGCGTAGGGGGACAGGTATATGACGAGCAGTACTTC. It yields the protein CASSVGGQVYDEQYF.

The chain's CDR3 is CASSLSQPGTSGQETQYF. The CDR3 nucleotides are TGTGCCAGCAGTTTAAGCCAACCCGGGACTAGCGGACAAGAGACCCAGTACTTC. The V gene is TRBV27, the J gene TRBJ2-5; TRBD2 agrees at 11 bases. Germline lookup yields CDR1 MNHEY and CDR2 SMNVEV (reference sequence). V lost 2 bases and J lost 2; bases outside the gene matches: 10. The CDR3 length is 18 residues.

The rearrangement links TRBV6-5 to TRBJ2-7, with D perhaps matching TRBD1 (5 bases). With 4 bases removed from V and 4 bases from J, the gap between germline ends came to 20 bases. Germline V gives CDR1 MNHEY, CDR2 SVGAGI. The CDR3 totals 16 residues. The CDR3 DNA reads TGTGCCAGCAGTTCTCTCCTGTGGGGCGGAGAATACGAGCAGTACTTC. This codes for CASSSLLWGGEYEQYF.

V usage is TRBV7-8 and J usage is TRBJ2-7; tentative D call: TRBD1 (6 bases). Germline assignment: CDR1 SGHVS and CDR2 FQNEAQ. The CDR3 sequence is 13 residues long. V was pared by 5 bases and J by 1 base, with 9 bases between. CDR3 coding DNA: TGTGCCAGCAGCGTCGGACAGTCCTACGAGCAGTACTTC. Translated, it gives CASSVGQSYEQYF. The full variable domain, rest sourced from reference TRBV7-8 and TRBJ2-7, is GAGVSQSPRYKVAKRGQDVALRCDPISGHVSLFWYQQALGQGPEFLTYFQNEAQLDKSGLPSDRFFAERPEGSVSTLKIQRTQQEDSAVYLCASSVGQSYEQYFGPGTRLTVT.

The chain uses TRBV30 and TRBJ1-1; 8 positions match TRBD1. CDR1 is GTSNPN and CDR2 is SVGIG in the germline V gene (reference sequence). CDR3 size: 12 residues. With V trimmed by 2 bases and J by 8 bases, 4 bases remained unmatched. The CDR3 here is CAWSSDRAEAFF. The CDR3 DNA is TGTGCCTGGAGTTCGGACAGGGCCGAAGCTTTCTTT. Supplemented by reference TRBV30 and TRBJ1-1, the full variable domain reads SQTIHQWPATLVQPVGSPLSLECTVEGTSNPNLYWYRQAAGRGLQLLFYSVGIGQISSEVPQNLSASRPQDRQFILSSKKLLLSDSGFYLCAWSSDRAEAFFGQGTRLTVV.

The gene calls are TRBV10-3 and TRBJ2-3; D remains ambiguous. The V end was cut by 7 bases, the J end by 0 bases, with 8 bases between. The CDR3 is 13 residues long. In germline, CDR1 is ENHRY, CDR2 SYGVKD. DNA for the CDR3: TGTGCCATCACTGTGGATAGCACAGATACGCAGTATTTT. Amino acid sequence: CAITVDSTDTQYF.

This clone appeared a single time. The J gene is TRBJ1-5, the V gene TRBV5-6; D may be TRBD1 (5 bases). Germline CDR1 and CDR2: SGHDT and YYEEEE. There are 15 residues in the CDR3. V lost 1 base and J lost 2, with 10 bases in between. The CDR3 reads CASSLWGDGNQPQHF. CDR3 in DNA: TGTGCCAGCAGCTTGTGGGGGGACGGCAATCAGCCCCAGCATTTT.

The gene calls are TRBV6-1 and TRBJ2-1; D may be TRBD1 (6 bases). Germline V gene lookup returns CDR1 MNHNS and CDR2 SASEGT. The CDR3 contains 14 residues. Trimming stripped 2 bases from V and 4 bases from J, with 9 bases between. This chain's CDR3 is CASSELGQYNEQFF. The CDR3 DNA is TGTGCCAGCAGTGAACTCGGACAGTACAATGAGCAGTTCTTC.

The chain recombines TRBV27 with TRBJ2-1; D is possibly TRBD2 (6 bases). The germline V gene has CDR1 MNHEY and CDR2 SMNVEV (reference sequence). V dropped 7 bases and J dropped 7 bases, with 8 bases sitting between them. CDR3 length equals 11 residues. The CDR3 DNA reads as TGTGCCAGCAAGGAGGGGAATGAGCAGTTCTTC. Encoded protein: CASKEGNEQFF.

The genes are TRBV5-8 and TRBJ1-5; 7 bases are a match to TRBD1. This CDR3 has 14 residues. The ends lost 0 bases at V and 4 bases at J; junction bases unmatched: 1. Germline-derived CDR1 and CDR2 are SGHTS and YDEGEE. CDR3 sequence reads: CASSLVQGNQPQHF. The CDR3 nucleotides are TGTGCCAGCAGCTTGGTACAGGGGAATCAGCCCCAGCATTTT.

This sequence joins TRBV6-1 and TRBJ1-1; no clear D gene. From germline, CDR1 is MNHNS and CDR2 SASEGT. V was cut by 1 base and J by 1 base, with 7 bases left in between. The CDR3 loop spans 14 amino acids. The CDR3 DNA is TGTGCCAGCAGTGAAGAACAGCGGAACACTGAAGCTTTCTTT. Its protein is CASSEEQRNTEAFF.

The rearrangement uses TRBV5-4 and TRBJ2-3; D is tentatively TRBD1 or TRBD2 (5 bases each). Deletions cut 3 bases from V and 6 bases from J, with 17 bases between. Per germline, CDR1 SGHNT and CDR2 YYREEE (reference sequence). CDR3 size: 15 residues. CDR3 in amino acids: CASSSRDQRWDTQYF. The CDR3 DNA is TGTGCCAGCAGCTCCCGGGACCAACGATGGGATACGCAGTATTTT.

V usage is TRBV10-1 and J usage is TRBJ1-5; 8 bases line up with TRBD1. V gave up 11 bases and J gave up 0 bases; unmatched junction bases: 21. Per germline, CDR1 WNHNN and CDR2 SYGVQD (reference sequence). This CDR3 spans 19 amino acids. CDR3 sequence: CAGPPTGALHKDSNQPQHF. In nucleotides, the CDR3 is TGCGCCGGGCCCCCGACAGGGGCCCTGCATAAAGATAGCAATCAGCCCCAGCATTTT.

The V gene is TRBV6-1, the J gene TRBJ2-5; TRBD1 matches 9 bases. The germline V gene encodes CDR1 MNHNS and CDR2 SASEGT. The CDR3 extends over 15 amino acids. J lost 4 bases, V lost 7 bases, and 10 bases had no gene match. CDR3 sequence: CASTMTGGTAETQYF. CDR3 in DNA: TGTGCCAGCACCATGACAGGGGGTACAGCAGAGACCCAGTACTTC.

The chain couples TRBV18 to TRBJ2-3, with 10 bases lining up with TRBD1. J was trimmed by 2 bases and V by 4 bases; bases with no gene match: 9. The CDR3 runs to 17 residues. Germline loops: CDR1 KGHSH, CDR2 LQKENI. The CDR3, as DNA: TGTGCCAGCTCACTAACCGGGACAGGGGACTACACAGATACGCAGTATTTT. It encodes CASSLTGTGDYTDTQYF. Full variable domain (remainder filled in from reference TRBV18 and TRBJ2-3): NAGVMQNPRHLVRRRGQEARLRCSPMKGHSHVYWYRQLPEEGLKFMVYLQKENIIDESGMPKERFSAEFPKEGPSILRIQQVVRGDSAAYFCASSLTGTGDYTDTQYFGPGTRLTVL.

Only one count was recorded for this clone. This chain connects TRBV4-3 to TRBJ2-1, with TRBD2 matching 13 bases. Germline trimming cut 2 bases from V and 0 bases from J; bases unmatched to any gene: 7. CDR1 and CDR2 from the germline V gene are LGHNA and YSLEER. This CDR3 is built from 19 residues. CDR3 region: CASSQRGTSGMFSYNEQFF. As DNA, the CDR3 is TGCGCCAGCAGCCAACGGGGGACTAGCGGGATGTTCTCCTACAATGAGCAGTTCTTC.

The genes are TRBV25-1 and TRBJ1-6, with D tentatively TRBD1 (6 bases). Trimming removed 2 bases from V and 7 bases from J, with 9 bases in between. Looked up from germline, CDR1 is MGHDK and CDR2 is SYGVNS. The CDR3 has 14 amino acids. The CDR3, as DNA: TGTGCCAGCAGTGAAATGGGGGGCAATTCACCCCTCCACTTT. It is translated as CASSEMGGNSPLHF.